The 17 T cell receptor beta chains listed next were all sequenced from one sample in a study of T cells in Graves' hyperthyroidism and ophthalmopathy. What was amplified from RNA transcripts were TCR beta CDR3 regions. HTBI primers were used for first-round RT-PCR of the TCR CDR3. TCRdb called the multiplex PCR reads again in MiXCR, with one record for every CDR3 protein. The data show hundreds of thousands of distinct CDR3 sequences, 25% seen once. The sample comprised blood. The receptors here all came from a man between 45 and 60 years old with Graves' hyperthyroidism.

This clonotype was picked up a small number of times. This chain uses TRBV6-1 with TRBJ2-3; D may be TRBD1 or TRBD2 (6 bases each). Germline CDR1 and CDR2: MNHNS and SASEGT. Trimming took 6 bases from V and 3 from J, leaving 19 bases between them. The CDR3 totals 16 residues. CDR3 loop: CASSVNQGRSTDTQYF. Written as DNA, the CDR3 is TGTGCCAGCAGCGTTAATCAGGGGAGGAGTACAGATACGCAGTATTTT.

V gene TRBV7-2 combines with J gene TRBJ1-4; D remains unclear. V lost 0 bases and J 7 bases, leaving 6 bases between the germline ends. The CDR3 runs 13 residues. Germline V lookup: CDR1 SGHTA, CDR2 FQGNSA. The CDR3 DNA sequence: TGTGCCAGCAGCTTAGCGAAGGGTGAAAAACTGTTTTTT. Its translation: CASSLAKGEKLFF.

Notes on this clonotype: This could be a read error, since a much larger clone is one nucleotide away. The chain joins TRBV2 to TRBJ2-7; TRBD2 agrees at 14 bases. Germline V gives CDR1 SNHLY, CDR2 FYNNEI. The CDR3 is 17 residues long. V lost 3 bases, J lost 0 bases, and 4 bases stayed unmatched. The CDR3 loop is CASSDRTSGRTSYEQYF. In DNA form, the CDR3 reads TGTGCCAGCAGTGACCGGACTAGCGGGAGGACCTCCTACGAGCAGTACTTC. The full variable domain, its missing parts supplied by reference TRBV2 and TRBJ2-7, is EPEVTQTPSHQVTQMGQEVILRCVPISNHLYFYWYRQILGQKVEFLVSFYNNEISEKSEIFDDQFSVERPDGSNFTLKIRSTKLEDSAMYFCASSDRTSGRTSYEQYFGPGTRLTVT.

The V call is TRBV6-1, the J call TRBJ2-7; TRBD2 agrees at 7 bases. Unmatched junction bases numbered 10, after V lost 5 bases and J lost 3 bases. The CDR3 loop spans 15 amino acids. Looked up from germline, CDR1 is MNHNS and CDR2 is SASEGT. DNA for the CDR3: TGTGCCAGCAGTTGGGGCGGTTCGGGAGGCTACGAGCAGTACTTC. This codes for CASSWGGSGGYEQYF.

This sequence joins TRBV10-3 and TRBJ2-5; a possible D gene is TRBD1 (6 bases). Trimming removed 6 bases from V and 1 base from J, with 12 bases in between. Germline values: CDR1 ENHRY, CDR2 SYGVKD. The CDR3 sequence is 14 residues long. The CDR3 region is CAISFTGSQETQYF. CDR3 DNA sequence: TGTGCCATCAGCTTTACAGGGTCCCAAGAGACCCAGTACTTC.

Concerning this clonotype itself: One junction end disagrees with the germline gene, perhaps due to a read error. J is TRBJ1-2 and V is TRBV19; 10 bases agree with TRBD1. The length of the CDR3 is 13 residues. Germline CDR1 and CDR2: LNHDA and SQIVND (reference sequence). DNA of the CDR3: TGTGCCAGTAGTAAGGGACAGGGGTATGCCTACACCTTC. As protein: CASSKGQGYAYTF.

The rearrangement joins TRBV28 to TRBJ1-5; the D is unclear. V lost 3 bases and J 2 bases, leaving 11 bases between the germline ends. The V gene's germline CDR1 is MDHEN and CDR2 SYDVKM. The CDR3 totals 15 residues. DNA for the CDR3: TGTGCCAGCAGTTTGGACCGGCTAGGCAATCAGCCCCAGCATTTT. Encoded protein: CASSLDRLGNQPQHF. The complete variable domain, with remaining parts taken from reference TRBV28 and TRBJ1-5, reads DVKVTQSSRYLVKRTGEKVFLECVQDMDHENMFWYRQDPGLGLRLIYFSYDVKMKEKGDIPEGYSVSREKKERFSLILESASTNQTSMYLCASSLDRLGNQPQHFGDGTRLSIL.

This clonotype has only a few counts. This chain joins TRBV5-6 and TRBJ1-1, with 9 bases that match TRBD1. The germline V gene encodes CDR1 SGHDT and CDR2 YYEEEE. The CDR3 is 15 amino acids. V shed 4 bases and J 4 bases; nucleotides not matched to a gene: 8. CDR3 in DNA: TGTGCCAGCAGCCCTAATGGACAGGGGTTCACTGAAGCTTTCTTT. Protein: CASSPNGQGFTEAFF.

V is TRBV30 and J is TRBJ1-2, with a weak D call TRBD1 (5 bases). With 4 bases removed from V and 9 bases from J, the gap between germline ends came to 21 bases. This CDR3 spans 14 amino acids. Germline V lookup: CDR1 GTSNPN, CDR2 SVGIG (reference sequence). CDR3 region: CAWTLSGAGLRYTF. In nucleotides, the CDR3 is TGTGCCTGGACGCTCTCTGGGGCGGGGTTGCGCTACACCTTC. Together with reference TRBV30 and TRBJ1-2, the CDR3 gives the full variable domain: SQTIHQWPATLVQPVGSPLSLECTVEGTSNPNLYWYRQAAGRGLQLLFYSVGIGQISSEVPQNLSASRPQDRQFILSSKKLLLSDSGFYLCAWTLSGAGLRYTFGSGTRLTVV.

The chain recombines TRBV6-1 with TRBJ2-2; 11 bases align to TRBD2. CDR1 is MNHNS and CDR2 is SASEGT in the germline V gene. V gave up 0 bases and J gave up 4 bases; unmatched junction bases: 7. The CDR3 covers 18 residues. CDR3 region: CASSEALLAGAGTGELFF. CDR3 bases: TGTGCCAGCAGTGAAGCCCTACTAGCGGGAGCGGGCACCGGGGAGCTGTTTTTT.

The rearrangement joins TRBV6-2 or TRBV6-3 to TRBJ1-5, with TRBD1 as a possible D gene (6 bases). This CDR3 comprises 15 residues. V lost 5 bases and J lost 0, with 11 bases in between. Per the germline V gene, CDR1 is MNHEY and CDR2 is SVGEGT. This CDR3 is CASSARRGSNQPQHF. In nucleotides, the CDR3 is TGTGCCAGCAGTGCCCGCAGGGGTAGCAATCAGCCCCAGCATTTT.

This clonotype has more than one count but fewer than ten. J is TRBJ2-1 and V is TRBV10-1; D is unclear. Between the trimmed V and J ends, which lost 1 base and 3 bases, there was a span of 1 base. The CDR3 is 12 residues long. Per germline, CDR1 WNHNN and CDR2 SYGVQD (reference sequence). The DNA for the CDR3 is TGCGCCAGCAGTGAGTACTACAATGAGCAGTTCTTC. It translates to CASSEYYNEQFF.

This chain connects TRBV6-1 to TRBJ2-2; 9 bases are shared with TRBD2. The trim removed 2 bases at V and 4 bases at J, leaving 2 bases unmatched. Germline loops: CDR1 MNHNS, CDR2 SASEGT. The CDR3 spans 15 residues. In nucleotides, the CDR3 is TGTGCCAGCAGTGAACGGCGGGAGGGCACCGGGGAGCTGTTTTTT. Translated: CASSERREGTGELFF.

This clonotype came up a few times. The chain couples TRBV20-1 to TRBJ2-7; 7 bases fit TRBD1. J lost 0 bases, V lost 6 bases, and 11 bases had no gene match. Germline CDR1 and CDR2: DFQATT and SNEGSKA (reference sequence). CDR3 size: 15 residues. In DNA, the CDR3 is TGCAGTGCACTATCGACAGGGCCCAGCTCCTACGAGCAGTACTTC. Protein: CSALSTGPSSYEQYF.

Of note for this clonotype: Compared with germline, one end of the junction differs, possibly owing to a read error. The CDR3, as DNA: TGCAGTGCGGGACAGGGGGGGACTAGCGGCTACACAGGTACGCAGTATTTT. Translation: CSAGQGGTSGYTGTQYF. This chain uses TRBV20-1 with TRBJ2-3, with D perhaps matching TRBD1 or TRBD2 (11 bases each). Germline V CDR1 and CDR2: DFQATT, SNEGSKA (reference sequence). The CDR3 consists of 17 residues.

For the CDR3, the DNA is TGTGCCAGCAGTCAACTAGGGTCCTCTGGAAACACCATATATTTT. This encodes CASSQLGSSGNTIYF. The chain employs TRBV27 and TRBJ1-3; no clear D gene. Germline V CDR1 and CDR2: MNHEY, SMNVEV (reference sequence). The V end was cut by 5 bases, the J end by 0 bases, with 11 bases between. The CDR3 contains 15 residues.

CDR3 nucleotide sequence: TGTGCCAGCTCACCAGGGACAGGTGGCGAGCAGTTCTTC. Protein: CASSPGTGGEQFF. V and J are TRBV18 and TRBJ2-1; 8 bases fit TRBD1. The junction had 4 bases not matched to a gene; V was cut back by 2 bases and J by 10 bases. The CDR3 sequence is 13 residues long. The germline V gene has CDR1 KGHSH and CDR2 LQKENI.